This TCR beta chain was captured in a study of CD8 T cells in ankylosing spondylitis. Study-level findings and limits: Ankylosing spondylitis blood appeared to be characterized by a TCR beta motif of several highly homologous variants. Reports say disease-linked clones showed up significantly more in matched ankylosing spondylitis synovial fluid.

This clonotype has more than one count but fewer than ten. The antigen remains unidentified. By quantitative 5'-RACE with molecular barcodes, the TCR beta libraries were made. Via MiXCR, TCRdb re-called the 5' RACE reads, giving one row per CDR3 protein. The sample contains about 320,000 distinct CDR3 sequences, roughly 11% of which appear only once. Losses at the gene ends were 7 bases for V and 5 bases for J; bases not matched to a gene: 13. Germline V gene sequence: CDR1 SGHRS, CDR2 YFSETQ. The CDR3 has 16 amino acids. The receptor was isolated from a female donor with ankylosing spondylitis or in good health (not recorded which). The sequenced sample was blood, either unsorted or a sorted T cell fraction (not recorded which). The chain joins TRBV5-1 to TRBJ2-2; 8 bases are shared with TRBD2. The CDR3 coding sequence is TGCGCCAGCGGCAACCCAACGCCGGGGGGGACCGGGGAGCTGTTTTTT. It yields the protein CASGNPTPGGTGELFF.